These T cell receptor beta chains were read from a single sample in a study of T cell repertoires in cytomegalovirus infection. Each CDR3 protein gets one entry after TCRdb re-called the reads with MiXCR. Altogether 100,000 to 150,000 distinct CDR3 sequences are present, about 31% being singletons, with the ten largest covering roughly 58%. Their specific antigens are unknown. This sample comprised CD8+ T cells from cultured PBMCs, obtained from culture after CMV antigen stimulation. The receptors here all came from a human donor in good health (CMV status not recorded). Some clones in this sample may be carry-over from other donors' samples. The CDR3 runs from the conserved cysteine through the conserved F or W. D genes are given only for firm matches. Expanded clones are given a class, and other clones once, few, many or no size at all.

>NA|TRBV4-1|NA|TRBJ1-2
TGCGCCAGCAGCCAAGTTCCGGAGAACTATGGCTACACCTTC
CASSQVPENYGYTF
>NA|TRBV5-5|once|TRBJ2-7
TGTGCCAGCAGCTTGGAGCCGGGGGCCTACGAGCAGTACTTC
CASSLEPGAYEQYF
>NA|TRBV28|NA|TRBJ1-6
TGTGCCAGCAGTAGTACGGAGAGCTCCTATAATTCACCCCTCCACTTT
CASSSTESSYNSPLHF
>NA|TRBV20-1|NA|TRBJ1-1
TGCAGTGCTAGAGATTTAGGTGGGGAATCGGGCACTGAAGCTTTCTTT
CSARDLGGESGTEAFF
>TRBD1|TRBV6-6|NA|TRBJ1-4
TGTGCCAGCAGTCTGATGGACAGGGGGCTTGATGAAAAACTGTTTTTT
CASSLMDRGLDEKLFF
>NA|TRBV12-3/TRBV12-4|NA|TRBJ1-1
TGTGCCAGCAGTTTTATTAACAGATTGAACACTGAAGCTTTCTTT
CASSFINRLNTEAFF
>TRBD2|TRBV10-2|NA|TRBJ2-5
TGCGCCAGCAGTGATGGTCGGGGGGGCCTAGAGACCCAGTACTTC
CASSDGRGGLETQYF
>TRBD2|TRBV20-1|NA|TRBJ2-5
TGCAGTGCTAGTTCGCTGCAGCGGGGGACACAAGAGACCCAGTACTTC
CSASSLQRGTQETQYF
>NA|TRBV19|NA|TRBJ1-1
TGTGCCAGTAGTGCCGTCCGGGAAGTTCACACTGAAGCTTTCTTT
CASSAVREVHTEAFF
>TRBD1|TRBV12-3/TRBV12-4|NA|TRBJ2-4
TGTGCCAGCAGTTTCGGTTTGGGACAGGGGGGAAACATTCAGTACTTC
CASSFGLGQGGNIQYF
>TRBD2|TRBV6-5|few|TRBJ2-7
TGTGCCAGCAGTTTAACGACTAGCGGGGGGTACGAGCAGTACTTC
CASSLTTSGGYEQYF
>NA|TRBV12-3/TRBV12-4|many|TRBJ2-1
TGTGCCAGCAGTTTGGGGCTAGACCGGCCTAACAATGAGCAGTTCTTC
CASSLGLDRPNNEQFF
>NA|TRBV20-1|NA|TRBJ1-2
TGCAGTGCTCGTCAAGGGGGTTCCCTCTATGGCTACACCTTC
CSARQGGSLYGYTF
>TRBD2|TRBV7-3|few|TRBJ2-1
TGTGCCAGCAGCTTAGCCAGCGGGGGACCACCTTACAATGAGCAGTTCTTC
CASSLASGGPPYNEQFF
>NA|TRBV7-8|many|TRBJ2-7
TGTGCCAGCAGCTTACGGGGGGCCCGGTACTACGAGCAGTACTTC
CASSLRGARYYEQYF
>NA|TRBV7-2|many|TRBJ2-3
TGTGCCAGCAGCCCAAGACTTCCGCCAGATACGCAGTATTTT
CASSPRLPPDTQYF
>NA|TRBV7-2|many|TRBJ1-3
TGTGCCAGCAGCTTGTTTGATCCTGGAAACACCATATATTTT
CASSLFDPGNTIYF
>TRBD2|TRBV5-8|NA|TRBJ2-1
TGTGCCAGCAGCCTAGGGACTAGCCCCTACAATGAGCAGTTCTTC
CASSLGTSPYNEQFF
>NA|TRBV2|NA|TRBJ2-1
TGTGCCAGCAACGGCAATGAGCAGTTCTTC
CASNGNEQFF
>NA|TRBV7-2|few|TRBJ1-1
TGTGCCAGCAGTCCGACGCTGACGGTGAACACTGAAGCTTTCTTT
CASSPTLTVNTEAFF
>TRBD2|TRBV29-1|NA|TRBJ2-3
TGCAGCGTCCTTGGGGCGGGGGACCGTGTAGTAGATACGCAGTATTTT
CSVLGAGDRVVDTQYF
>TRBD1|TRBV27|NA|TRBJ1-2
TGTGCCAGCAGTTTAACCCCCCGGACAGGGAGGGGTGGCTACACCTTC
CASSLTPRTGRGGYTF
>NA|TRBV7-9|few|TRBJ1-5
TGTGCCAGCAGTCGGAGCAATCAGCCCCAGCATTTT
CASSRSNQPQHF
>NA|TRBV7-9|NA|TRBJ1-5
TGTGCCAGCAGCATAGGACAGAATCAGCCCCAGCATTTT
CASSIGQNQPQHF
>TRBD1|TRBV6-1|few|TRBJ1-4
TGTGCCAGCAGTGAACGAAGGACAGGGGTTGCAACTAATGAAAAACTGTTTTTT
CASSERRTGVATNEKLFF
>NA|TRBV12-3/TRBV12-4|few|TRBJ2-7
TGTGCCAGCAGCCGGGCCCTGGCCGACGAGCAGTACTTC
CASSRALADEQYF
>NA|TRBV4-3|few|TRBJ2-5
TGCGCCAGCAGCCAAGAGAACCAAGAGACCCAGTACTTC
CASSQENQETQYF
>NA|TRBV7-9|NA|TRBJ1-5
TGTGCCAGCAGCTTAAGGGATAGCAATCAGCCCCAGCATTTT
CASSLRDSNQPQHF
>NA|TRBV5-4|NA|TRBJ2-7
TGTGCCAGCAGCTTGTGGGGGGGCAGCTCCTACGAGCAGTACTTC
CASSLWGGSSYEQYF
>NA|TRBV23-1|NA|TRBJ2-1
TGCGCCAGCAGTCCTCCGGGCCTCTCCTACAATGAGCAGTTCTTC
CASSPPGLSYNEQFF
>NA|TRBV10-3|NA|TRBJ2-3
TGTGCCATCAGTGAGGGGCCCGGGACAGATACGCAGTATTTT
CAISEGPGTDTQYF
>NA|TRBV20-1|once|TRBJ2-1
TGCAGTGCTAGAGGGGTCTCCTACAATGAGCAGTTCTTC
CSARGVSYNEQFF
>NA|TRBV7-2|many|TRBJ2-1
TGTGCCAGTCCCGATAATAGGGGGGGCCGTAGTGAGCAGTTCTTC
CASPDNRGGRSEQFF
>NA|TRBV7-2|many|TRBJ1-2
TGTGCCAGCAGCCCCGGGACAAATCCGCTCTATGGCTACACCTTC
CASSPGTNPLYGYTF
>NA|TRBV7-7|many|TRBJ1-3
TGTGCTAGCAGCAAGGACCCGTCTGGAAACACCATATATTTT
CASSKDPSGNTIYF
>NA|TRBV4-3|NA|TRBJ1-2
TGCGCCAGCAGCCAAGATTATTGGGGAGCGGATGGCTACACCTTC
CASSQDYWGADGYTF
>TRBD1|TRBV5-1|NA|TRBJ2-7
TGCGCCAGCAGCATGGGACAGGGCTACGAGCAGTACTTC
CASSMGQGYEQYF
>NA|TRBV5-4|few|TRBJ2-7
TGTGCCAGCAGCCCACAGCCTCAGGGAACCGAGCAGTACTTC
CASSPQPQGTEQYF
>NA|TRBV10-2|NA|TRBJ2-1
TGCGCCAGCAGTGAGTCCATACCCAATGAGCAGTTCTTC
CASSESIPNEQFF
>NA|TRBV5-4|NA|TRBJ1-4
TGTGCCAGCAGCTTGGGAGGGAGAAGCGATGAAAAACTGTTTTTT
CASSLGGRSDEKLFF
>NA|TRBV2|NA|TRBJ1-2
TGTGCCAGCAGTGAACATGGGACCGGCTACGGGACCTTC
CASSEHGTGYGTF
>NA|TRBV6-2/TRBV6-3|NA|TRBJ2-1
TGTGCCAGCAGTGACGTCAGGGTAGGCAATGAGCAGTTCTTC
CASSDVRVGNEQFF